This TCR beta chain derives from a study of Ad26.COV2.S vaccination and SARS-CoV-2 variants. Study information: Within the COV1001 Ad26.COV2.S trial arm, the donor was enrolled. Findings and caveats of the study: People who got the vaccine had more spike-specific TCR breadth than people who got placebo. In TCR breadth and depth analyses, total T cell responses may have been underestimated.

To note about this clone: The antigen is unknown.

The CDR3 covers 14 residues. The germline gives CDR1 MDHEN, CDR2 SYDVKM. The J segment lost 4 bases and the V segment lost 3 bases, leaving 6 bases of the junction unmatched. As for treatment: some 20 received Ad26.COV2.S at low or high dose, single or two shots; about 5 received placebo; per-sample allocation not given. Samples were taken on day 63 after the first vaccine or placebo injection. It was an adult aged 18-55 years in Boston who was the donor. The protocol was immunoSEQ multiplex PCR, while the TCRdb copy is restricted to in-frame clones and leaves out a portion. The sample consists of 400,000 to 500,000 clones, nearly 90% of them appearing once.

V and J are TRBV28 and TRBJ2-7, with 7 bases identical to TRBD2. The source was peripheral blood, collected in a trial of Ad26.COV2.S vaccine versus placebo. The TCR sequence derives from a person aged 18-60 years who received the Ad26.COV2.S COVID-19 vaccine or a placebo. Written as DNA, the CDR3 is TGTGCCAGCAGTTTGCGGGAGAGGCTGTACGAGCAGTACGTC. Its protein is CASSLRERLYEQYV.